This T cell receptor beta chain was recorded in a study of early T cells in non-severe SARS-CoV-2 infection. Each single cDNA molecule received a unique molecular identifier. TCRdb re-called the 5' RACE reads through MiXCR, storing one row per CDR3 protein. The sample lists 46,000 or so distinct CDR3 sequences; roughly 4.2% were seen once. The sample holds a few counts of this clonotype. Sequencing was performed on whole blood. The receptor's source is an adult who was a healthcare worker with PCR-confirmed SARS-CoV-2 infection or an uninfected control (not recorded which).

The CDR3 region has the DNA TGTGCCAGCAGCCCGGACGCGGGTCTTGGCTACACCTTC. The encoded protein is CASSPDAGLGYTF. V is TRBV7-6 and J is TRBJ1-2; D remains ambiguous. This CDR3 has 13 residues. Germline V lookup: CDR1 SGHVS, CDR2 FNYEAQ. V dropped 5 bases and J dropped 7 bases, with 14 bases sitting between them.